This T cell receptor (beta chain) was identified during a study of blood T cell repertoires in COVID-19. Study background: The United States, Italy and Spain supplied acute and convalescent COVID-19 samples. T cells, B-cell-depleted T cells, or PBMCs supplied cDNA or gDNA.

Trimming removed 4 bases from V and 1 base from J; junction bases left unmatched: 13. The CDR3 consists of 17 residues. Germline V gene sequence: CDR1 SGDLS, CDR2 YYNGEE. In the original workflow: Nucleated cell counts were estimated from reference gene primer amplification. Sequenced by immunoSEQ multiplex PCR; TCRdb stores in-frame clones only, minus some. The V and J calls and clone size come from that table; D and trimming were worked out from the DNA. The sample lists around 300,000 clones; about nine tenths were seen once. Input material: peripheral blood. This chain connects TRBV9 to TRBJ2-7; TRBD2 agrees at 8 bases. The sequence was collected from a woman between 35 and 50 years old who had recovered from COVID-19. In DNA form, the CDR3 reads TGTGCCAGCAGCCCAGGGGAAGGGCGCGGGAGGTCCTACGAGCAGTACTTC. This translates into CASSPGEGRGRSYEQYF.